This TCR beta chain was identified in a study of blood T cell repertoires in COVID-19. Study-wide background: Sources were T cells, B-cell-depleted T cells, or PBMCs; the material itself was cDNA or gDNA.

Some clones are missing from TCRdb's copy, which holds only in-frame ones; the method was immunoSEQ multiplex PCR. The sample records roughly 100,000 clones, more than 90% being singletons. V dropped 0 bases and J dropped 4 bases, with 10 bases sitting between them. Per the germline V gene, CDR1 is WNHNN and CDR2 is SYGVQD (reference sequence). This CDR3 spans 14 amino acids. The rearrangement links TRBV10-1 to TRBJ2-7; D call uncertain. This TCR was recovered from a man between 18 and 35 years old with acute or convalescent COVID-19. The sample taken for sequencing was peripheral blood. The CDR3 DNA reads as TGCGCCAGCAGTGAGTCGTCCCCTCTTTACGAGCAGTACTTC. Encoded protein: CASSESSPLYEQYF.